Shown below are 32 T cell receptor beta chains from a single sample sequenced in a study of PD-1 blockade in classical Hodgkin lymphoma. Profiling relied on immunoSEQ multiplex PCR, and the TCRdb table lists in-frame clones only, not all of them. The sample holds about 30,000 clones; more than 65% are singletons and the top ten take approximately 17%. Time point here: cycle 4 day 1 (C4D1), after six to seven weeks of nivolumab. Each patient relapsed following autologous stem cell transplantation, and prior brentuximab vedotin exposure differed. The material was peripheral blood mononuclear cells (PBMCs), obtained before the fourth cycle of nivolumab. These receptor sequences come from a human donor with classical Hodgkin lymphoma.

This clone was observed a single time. The CDR3 sequence is CASSIFLAGVSEQFF. DNA for the CDR3: TGTGCCAGTAGTATATTTCTAGCGGGGGTCAGTGAGCAGTTCTTC. V usage is TRBV19 and J usage is TRBJ2-1; 10 nucleotides agree with TRBD2. Germline V gene lookup returns CDR1 LNHDA and CDR2 SQIVND (reference sequence). The CDR3 is made up of 15 amino acids. V was pared by 2 bases and J by 9 bases, with 7 bases of the junction left unmatched.

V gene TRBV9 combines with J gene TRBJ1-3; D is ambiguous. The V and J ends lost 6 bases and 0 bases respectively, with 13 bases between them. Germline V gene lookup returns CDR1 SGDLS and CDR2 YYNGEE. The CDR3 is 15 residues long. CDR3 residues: CASTLDGTSGNTIYF. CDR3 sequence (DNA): TGTGCCAGCACCCTGGACGGAACCTCTGGAAACACCATATATTTT.

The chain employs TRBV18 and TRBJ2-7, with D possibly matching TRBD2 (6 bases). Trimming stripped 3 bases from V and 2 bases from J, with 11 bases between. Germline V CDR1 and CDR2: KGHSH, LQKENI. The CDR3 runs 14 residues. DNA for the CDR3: TGTGCCAGCTCACCCTCGTCGGGGGCCTACGAGCAGTACTTC. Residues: CASSPSSGAYEQYF. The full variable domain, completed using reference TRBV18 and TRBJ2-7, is NAGVMQNPRHLVRRRGQEARLRCSPMKGHSHVYWYRQLPEEGLKFMVYLQKENIIDESGMPKERFSAEFPKEGPSILRIQQVVRGDSAAYFCASSPSSGAYEQYFGPGTRLTVT.

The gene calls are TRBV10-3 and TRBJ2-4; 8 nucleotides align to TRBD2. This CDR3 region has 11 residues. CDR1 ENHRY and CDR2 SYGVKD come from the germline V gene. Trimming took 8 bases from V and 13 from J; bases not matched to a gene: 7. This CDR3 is CAIGPPGGQYF. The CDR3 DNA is TGTGCCATCGGGCCTCCGGGGGGGCAGTACTTC.

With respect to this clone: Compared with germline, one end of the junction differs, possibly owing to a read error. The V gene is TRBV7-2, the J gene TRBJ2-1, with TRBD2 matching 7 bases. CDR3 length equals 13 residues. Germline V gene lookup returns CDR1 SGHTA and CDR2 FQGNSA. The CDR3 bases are TGTGCCAGCAGCTTAGTACGGCTCGGAGCGGGGATCTTC. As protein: CASSLVRLGAGIF.

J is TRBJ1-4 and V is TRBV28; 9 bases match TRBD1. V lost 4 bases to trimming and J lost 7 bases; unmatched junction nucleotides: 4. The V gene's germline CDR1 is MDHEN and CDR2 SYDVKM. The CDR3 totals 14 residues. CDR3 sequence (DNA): TGTGCCAGCAGTTCGACAGGGGGAATTGAAAAACTGTTTTTT. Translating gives CASSSTGGIEKLFF.

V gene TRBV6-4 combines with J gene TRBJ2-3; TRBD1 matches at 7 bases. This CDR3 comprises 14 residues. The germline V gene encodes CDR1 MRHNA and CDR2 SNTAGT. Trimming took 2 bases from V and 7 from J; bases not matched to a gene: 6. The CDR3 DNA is TGTGCCAGCAGTGACGGGACAGAAGGGAATACGCAGTATTTT. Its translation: CASSDGTEGNTQYF.

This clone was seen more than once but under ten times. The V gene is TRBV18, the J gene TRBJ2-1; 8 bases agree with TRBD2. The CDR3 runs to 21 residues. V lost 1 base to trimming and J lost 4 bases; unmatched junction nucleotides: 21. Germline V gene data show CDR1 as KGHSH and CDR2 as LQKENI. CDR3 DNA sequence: TGTGCCAGCTCACCACAGTCGAAAGAAGCCCTAGAGCGGGGGATTTACAATGAGCAGTTCTTC. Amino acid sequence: CASSPQSKEALERGIYNEQFF. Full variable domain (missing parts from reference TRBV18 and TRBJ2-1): NAGVMQNPRHLVRRRGQEARLRCSPMKGHSHVYWYRQLPEEGLKFMVYLQKENIIDESGMPKERFSAEFPKEGPSILRIQQVVRGDSAAYFCASSPQSKEALERGIYNEQFFGPGTRLTVL.

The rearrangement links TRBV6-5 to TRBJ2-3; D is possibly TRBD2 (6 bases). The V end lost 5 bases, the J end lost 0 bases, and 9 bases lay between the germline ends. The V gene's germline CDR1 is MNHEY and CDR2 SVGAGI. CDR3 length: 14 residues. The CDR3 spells CASSPGTSTDTQYF. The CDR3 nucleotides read TGTGCCAGCAGTCCCGGGACTAGCACAGATACGCAGTATTTT.

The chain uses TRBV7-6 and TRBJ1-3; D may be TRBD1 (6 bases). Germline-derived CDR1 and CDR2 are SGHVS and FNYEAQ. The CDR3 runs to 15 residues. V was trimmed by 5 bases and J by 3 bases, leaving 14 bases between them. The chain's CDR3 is CASSPGAAGGNTIYF. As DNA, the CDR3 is TGTGCCAGCAGCCCGGGGGCGGCGGGTGGAAACACCATATATTTT.

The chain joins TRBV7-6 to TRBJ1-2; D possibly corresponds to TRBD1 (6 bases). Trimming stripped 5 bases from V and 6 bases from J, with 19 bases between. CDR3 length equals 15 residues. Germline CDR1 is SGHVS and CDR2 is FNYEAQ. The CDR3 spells CASSLRGINPNGYTF. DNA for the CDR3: TGTGCCAGCAGCCTTAGGGGGATCAATCCTAATGGCTACACCTTC.

The CDR3 is CASSFGQGANYEQYF. For the CDR3, the DNA is TGTGCCAGCAGTTTCGGACAGGGGGCAAACTACGAGCAGTACTTC. The chain is built from TRBV28 and TRBJ2-7, with 11 bases aligning to TRBD1. The junction had 4 bases not matched to a gene; V was cut back by 3 bases and J by 3 bases. This CDR3 is 15 amino acids long. CDR1 and CDR2 from the germline V gene are MDHEN and SYDVKM.

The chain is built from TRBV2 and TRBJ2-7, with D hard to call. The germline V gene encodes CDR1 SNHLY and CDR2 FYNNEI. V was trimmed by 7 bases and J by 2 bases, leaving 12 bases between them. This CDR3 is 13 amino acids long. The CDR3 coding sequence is TGTGCCAGCAAAACAGACGGCACCTACGAGCAGTACTTC. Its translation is CASKTDGTYEQYF. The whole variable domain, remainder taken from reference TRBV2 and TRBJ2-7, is EPEVTQTPSHQVTQMGQEVILRCVPISNHLYFYWYRQILGQKVEFLVSFYNNEISEKSEIFDDQFSVERPDGSNFTLKIRSTKLEDSAMYFCASKTDGTYEQYFGPGTRLTVT.

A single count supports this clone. The CDR3 DNA reads TGTGCCAGTTTCTCGGGACAGGGGGACGGTACGCAGTATTTT. Amino acids: CASFSGQGDGTQYF. The chain carries TRBV9 and TRBJ2-3; 11 bases map to TRBD1. From germline, CDR1 is SGDLS and CDR2 YYNGEE. This CDR3 contains 14 residues. J lost 8 bases, V lost 8 bases, and 10 bases had no gene match.

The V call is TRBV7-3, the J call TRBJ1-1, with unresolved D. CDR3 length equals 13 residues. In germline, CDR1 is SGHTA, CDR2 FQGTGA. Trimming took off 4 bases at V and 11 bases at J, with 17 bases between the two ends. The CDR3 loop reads CASSSSPSGVAFF. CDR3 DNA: TGTGCCAGCAGCTCTAGCCCCTCGGGAGTGGCTTTCTTT.

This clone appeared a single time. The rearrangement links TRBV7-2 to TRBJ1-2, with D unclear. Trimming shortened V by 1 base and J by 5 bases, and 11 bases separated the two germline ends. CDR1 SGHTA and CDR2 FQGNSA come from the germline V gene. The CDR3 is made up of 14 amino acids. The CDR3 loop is CASSLGRGTYGYTF. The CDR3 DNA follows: TGTGCCAGCAGCTTAGGCCGAGGAACGTATGGCTACACCTTC.

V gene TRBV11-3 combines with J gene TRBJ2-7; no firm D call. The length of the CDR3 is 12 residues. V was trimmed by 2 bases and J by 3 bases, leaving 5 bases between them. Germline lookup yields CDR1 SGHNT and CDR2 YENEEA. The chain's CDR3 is CASSLNDYEQYF. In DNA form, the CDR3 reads TGTGCCAGCAGCTTAAACGACTACGAGCAGTACTTC.

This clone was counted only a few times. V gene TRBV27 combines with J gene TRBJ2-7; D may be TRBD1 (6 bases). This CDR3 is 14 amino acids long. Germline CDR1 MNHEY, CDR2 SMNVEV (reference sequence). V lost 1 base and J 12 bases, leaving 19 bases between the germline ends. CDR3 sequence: CASSLFLVGASGYF. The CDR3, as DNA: TGTGCCAGCAGTTTATTTTTAGTGGGGGCCTCCGGGTACTTC.

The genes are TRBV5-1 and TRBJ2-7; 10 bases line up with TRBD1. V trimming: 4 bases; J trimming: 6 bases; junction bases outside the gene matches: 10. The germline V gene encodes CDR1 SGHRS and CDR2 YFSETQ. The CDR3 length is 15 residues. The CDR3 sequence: CASSGGQGIGSEQYF. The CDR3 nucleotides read TGCGCCAGCAGCGGGGGACAGGGGATCGGAAGCGAGCAGTACTTC.

The CDR3 reads CASSPQGEREKLFF. Here the CDR3 DNA reads TGTGCCAGCAGCCCCCAAGGGGAACGTGAAAAACTGTTTTTT. The rearrangement links TRBV7-9 to TRBJ1-4; weak D call: TRBD1 (5 bases). V lost 5 bases and J 7 bases, leaving 14 bases between the germline ends. Per the germline V gene, CDR1 is SEHNR and CDR2 is FQNEAQ (reference sequence). This CDR3 comprises 14 residues.

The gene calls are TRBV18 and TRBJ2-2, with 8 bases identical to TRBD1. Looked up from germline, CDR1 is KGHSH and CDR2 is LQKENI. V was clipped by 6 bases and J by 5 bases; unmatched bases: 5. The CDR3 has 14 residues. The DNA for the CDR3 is TGTGCCAGCTCCCAGACAGGGGCGACCGGGGAGCTGTTTTTT. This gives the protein CASSQTGATGELFF. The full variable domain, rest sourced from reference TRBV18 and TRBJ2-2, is NAGVMQNPRHLVRRRGQEARLRCSPMKGHSHVYWYRQLPEEGLKFMVYLQKENIIDESGMPKERFSAEFPKEGPSILRIQQVVRGDSAAYFCASSQTGATGELFFGEGSRLTVL.

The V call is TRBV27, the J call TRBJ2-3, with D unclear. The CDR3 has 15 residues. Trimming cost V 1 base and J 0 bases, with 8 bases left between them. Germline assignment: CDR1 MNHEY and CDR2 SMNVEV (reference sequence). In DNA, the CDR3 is TGTGCCAGCAGTTTATACCCGACTAGCACAGATACGCAGTATTTT. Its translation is CASSLYPTSTDTQYF.

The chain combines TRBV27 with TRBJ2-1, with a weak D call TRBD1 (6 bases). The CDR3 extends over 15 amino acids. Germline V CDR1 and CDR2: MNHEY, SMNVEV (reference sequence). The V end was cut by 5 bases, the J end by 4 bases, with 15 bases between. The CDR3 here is CASSVSRDTYNEQFF. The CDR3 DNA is TGTGCCAGCAGTGTAAGCCGGGACACGTACAATGAGCAGTTCTTC.

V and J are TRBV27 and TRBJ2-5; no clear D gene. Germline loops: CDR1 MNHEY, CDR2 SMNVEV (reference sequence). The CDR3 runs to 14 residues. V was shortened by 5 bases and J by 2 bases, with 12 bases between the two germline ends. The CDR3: CASSPRAKQETQYF. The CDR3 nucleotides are TGTGCCAGCAGTCCCCGGGCAAAGCAAGAGACCCAGTACTTC.

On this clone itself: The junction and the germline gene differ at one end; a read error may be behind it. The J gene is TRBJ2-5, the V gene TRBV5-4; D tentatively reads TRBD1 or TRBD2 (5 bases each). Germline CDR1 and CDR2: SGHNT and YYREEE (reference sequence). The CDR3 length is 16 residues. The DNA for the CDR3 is TGCGCCAGCAGCCAAGAATGGGGGACGTTACAAGAGACCCAGTACTTC. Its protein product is CASSQEWGTLQETQYF.

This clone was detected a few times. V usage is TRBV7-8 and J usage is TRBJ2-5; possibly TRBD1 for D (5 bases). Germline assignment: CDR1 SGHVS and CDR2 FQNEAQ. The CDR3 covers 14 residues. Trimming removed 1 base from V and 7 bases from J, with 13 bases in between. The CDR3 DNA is TGTGCCAGCAGCTTAGGGGGCCGAGGCCCGACCCAGTACTTC. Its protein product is CASSLGGRGPTQYF.

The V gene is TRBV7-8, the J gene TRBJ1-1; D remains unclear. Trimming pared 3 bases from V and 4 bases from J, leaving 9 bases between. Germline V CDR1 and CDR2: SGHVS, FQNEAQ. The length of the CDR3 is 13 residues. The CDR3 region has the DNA TGTGCCAGCAGCTTGGCCCACGGCACTGAAGCTTTCTTT. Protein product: CASSLAHGTEAFF.

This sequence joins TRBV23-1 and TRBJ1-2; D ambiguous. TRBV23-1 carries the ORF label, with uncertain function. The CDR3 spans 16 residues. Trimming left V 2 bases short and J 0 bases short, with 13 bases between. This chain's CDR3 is CASSQGRTPANYGYTF. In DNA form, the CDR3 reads TGCGCCAGCAGTCAAGGCAGAACCCCAGCTAACTATGGCTACACCTTC.

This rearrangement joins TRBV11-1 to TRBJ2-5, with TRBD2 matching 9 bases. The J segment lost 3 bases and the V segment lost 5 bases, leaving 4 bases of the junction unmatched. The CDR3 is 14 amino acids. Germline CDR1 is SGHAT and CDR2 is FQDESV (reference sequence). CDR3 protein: CASSPGLAEETQYF. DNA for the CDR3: TGTGCCAGCAGCCCGGGACTAGCAGAAGAGACCCAGTACTTC. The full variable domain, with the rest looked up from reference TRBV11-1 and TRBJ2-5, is EAEVAQSPRYKITEKSQAVAFWCDPISGHATLYWYRQILGQGPELLVQFQDESVVDDSQLPKDRFSAERLKGVDSTLKIQPAELGDSAMYLCASSPGLAEETQYFGPGTRLLVL.

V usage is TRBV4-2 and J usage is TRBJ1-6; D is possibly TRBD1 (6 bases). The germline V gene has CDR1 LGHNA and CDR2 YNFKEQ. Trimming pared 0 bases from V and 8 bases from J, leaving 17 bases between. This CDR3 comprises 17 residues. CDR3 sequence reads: CASSQEGRQGLDSPLHF. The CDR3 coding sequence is TGTGCCAGCAGCCAAGAAGGGCGCCAGGGGTTGGATTCACCCCTCCACTTT.

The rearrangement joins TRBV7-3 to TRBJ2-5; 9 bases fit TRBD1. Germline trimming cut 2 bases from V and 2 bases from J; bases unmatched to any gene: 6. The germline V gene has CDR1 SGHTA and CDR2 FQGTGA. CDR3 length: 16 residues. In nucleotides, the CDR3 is TGTGCCAGCAGCTTAGTGGGACAGGGAAGACAAGAGACCCAGTACTTC. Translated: CASSLVGQGRQETQYF.

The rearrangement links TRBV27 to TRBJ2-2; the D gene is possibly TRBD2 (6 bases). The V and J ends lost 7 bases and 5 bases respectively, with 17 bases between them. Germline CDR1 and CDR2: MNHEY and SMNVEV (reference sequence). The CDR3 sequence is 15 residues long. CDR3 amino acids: CASTGLGTVTGELFF. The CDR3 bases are TGTGCCAGCACAGGGTTGGGGACTGTTACCGGGGAGCTGTTTTTT.